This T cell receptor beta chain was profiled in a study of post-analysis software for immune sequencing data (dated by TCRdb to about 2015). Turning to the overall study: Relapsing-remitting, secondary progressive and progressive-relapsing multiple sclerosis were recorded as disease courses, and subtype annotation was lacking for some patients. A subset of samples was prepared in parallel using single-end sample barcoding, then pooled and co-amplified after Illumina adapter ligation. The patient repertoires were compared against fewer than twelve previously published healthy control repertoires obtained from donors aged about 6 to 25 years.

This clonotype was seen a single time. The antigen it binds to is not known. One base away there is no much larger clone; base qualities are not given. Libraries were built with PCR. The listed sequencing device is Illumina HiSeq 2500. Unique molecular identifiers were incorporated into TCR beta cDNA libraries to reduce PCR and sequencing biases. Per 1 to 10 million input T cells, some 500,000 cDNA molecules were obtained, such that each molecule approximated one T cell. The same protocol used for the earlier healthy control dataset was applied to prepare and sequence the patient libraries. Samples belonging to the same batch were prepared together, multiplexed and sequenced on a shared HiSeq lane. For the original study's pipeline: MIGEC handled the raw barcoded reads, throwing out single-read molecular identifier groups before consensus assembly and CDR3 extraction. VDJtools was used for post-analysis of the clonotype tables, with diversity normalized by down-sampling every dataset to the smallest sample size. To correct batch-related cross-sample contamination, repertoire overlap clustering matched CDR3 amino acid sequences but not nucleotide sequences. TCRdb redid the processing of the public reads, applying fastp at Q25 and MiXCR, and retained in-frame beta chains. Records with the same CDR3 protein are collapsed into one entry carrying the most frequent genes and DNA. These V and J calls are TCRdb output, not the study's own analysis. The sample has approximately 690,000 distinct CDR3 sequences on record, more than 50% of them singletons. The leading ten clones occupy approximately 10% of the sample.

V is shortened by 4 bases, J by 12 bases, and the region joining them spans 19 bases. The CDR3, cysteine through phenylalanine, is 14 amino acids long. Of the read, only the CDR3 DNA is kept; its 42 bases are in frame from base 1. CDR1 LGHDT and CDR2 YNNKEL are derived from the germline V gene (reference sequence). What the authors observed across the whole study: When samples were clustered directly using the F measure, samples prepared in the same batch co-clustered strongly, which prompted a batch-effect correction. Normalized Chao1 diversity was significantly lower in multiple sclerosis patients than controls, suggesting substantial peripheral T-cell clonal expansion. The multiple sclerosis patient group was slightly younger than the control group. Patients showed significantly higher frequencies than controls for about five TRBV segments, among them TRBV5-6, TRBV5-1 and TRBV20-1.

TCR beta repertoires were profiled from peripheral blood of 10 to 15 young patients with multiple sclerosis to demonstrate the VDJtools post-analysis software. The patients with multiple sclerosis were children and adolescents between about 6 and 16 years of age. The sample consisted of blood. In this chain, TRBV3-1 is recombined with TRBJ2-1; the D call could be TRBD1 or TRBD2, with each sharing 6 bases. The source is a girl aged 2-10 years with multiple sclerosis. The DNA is TGTGCCAGCAGCCCCGGGGGCGCCCTAGAACGGCAGTTCTTC. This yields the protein CASSPGGALERQFF.